This T cell receptor beta chain was captured by sequencing in a study of beta chain features in type 1 diabetes. General observations from the study: All four CD4+ subsets of Type 1 diabetes patients contained TCRB CDR3s that were moderately but significantly shorter.

The CDR3 runs 13 residues. Germline V gives CDR1 GTSNPN, CDR2 SVGIG (reference sequence). Trimming pared 2 bases from V and 5 bases from J, leaving 9 bases between. On this clone: No antigen is known for it.

Every bit of the isolated RNA underwent reverse transcription, so sequencing read expressed TCRB transcripts. The protocol was immunoSEQ multiplex PCR, while the TCRdb copy is restricted to in-frame clones and leaves out a portion. Here the sample spans about 370,000 clones, over 13% being singletons. Input material: naive CD4+ T cells from blood. The sequence was collected from a woman aged 18-29 years in good health. The rearrangement uses TRBV30 and TRBJ2-2, with D perhaps matching TRBD2 (7 bases). In nucleotides, the CDR3 is TGTGCCTGGAGTAGGGGGGGGACCGGGGAGCTGTTTTTT. This gives the protein CAWSRGGTGELFF. Full variable domain (rest looked up from reference TRBV30 and TRBJ2-2): SQTIHQWPATLVQPVGSPLSLECTVEGTSNPNLYWYRQAAGRGLQLLFYSVGIGQISSEVPQNLSASRPQDRQFILSSKKLLLSDSGFYLCAWSRGGTGELFFGEGSRLTVL.